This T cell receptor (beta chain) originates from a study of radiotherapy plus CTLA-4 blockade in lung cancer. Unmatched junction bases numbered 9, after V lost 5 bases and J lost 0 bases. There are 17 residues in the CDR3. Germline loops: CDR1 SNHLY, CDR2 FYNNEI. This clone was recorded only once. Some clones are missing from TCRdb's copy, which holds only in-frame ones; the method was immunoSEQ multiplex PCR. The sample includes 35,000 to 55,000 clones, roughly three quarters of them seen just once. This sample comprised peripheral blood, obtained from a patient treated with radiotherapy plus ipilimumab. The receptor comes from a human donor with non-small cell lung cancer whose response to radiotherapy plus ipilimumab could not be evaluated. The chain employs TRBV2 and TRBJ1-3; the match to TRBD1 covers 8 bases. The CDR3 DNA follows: TGTGCCAGCAGTACCTCGGGACAGGCGAACTCTGGAAACACCATATATTTT. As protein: CASSTSGQANSGNTIYF.